The 7 T cell receptor beta chains listed next were all sequenced from one sample in a study of T cell responses to AZD1222 COVID-19 vaccine. Sequenced by immunoSEQ multiplex PCR; TCRdb stores in-frame clones only, minus some. The table lists 85,000 to 130,000 clones, approximately 89% of them singletons. The source was peripheral blood, collected on day 0 of AZD1222 vaccination. The source of these receptors is an adult in good health.

This chain links TRBV7-6 with TRBJ2-3; unclear D gene. Germline V gene data show CDR1 as SGHVS and CDR2 as FNYEAQ. The CDR3 consists of 16 residues. Trimming took off 1 base at V and 2 bases at J, with 13 bases between the two ends. CDR3 nucleotides: TGTGCCAGCAGCTTAGTCTTTAGCCGCTTCACAGATACGCAGTATTTT. This sequence encodes CASSLVFSRFTDTQYF.

This clone has just a few counts. The CDR3 end shows no conserved phenylalanine or tryptophan, and so a read error is likely. The rearrangement links TRBV15 to TRBJ1-6, with D unclear. Germline V gene sequence: CDR1 LNHNV, CDR2 YYDKDF (reference sequence). V lost 5 bases, J lost 9 bases, and 14 bases lay in between. This CDR3 contains 14 residues. The CDR3 region has the DNA TGTGCCACCAGCGGTAGGAACGATGGTTCACCCCTCCACCTT. It specifies CATSGRNDGSPLHL.

The table lists this clone with a count of one. The rearrangement links TRBV4-1 to TRBJ1-3; D unclear. Trimming pared 1 base from V and 1 base from J, leaving 2 bases between. In germline, CDR1 is MGHRA, CDR2 YSYEKL. The CDR3 runs 13 residues. CDR3 in DNA: TGCGCCAGCAGCCAAGTGTCTGGAAACACCATATATTTT. Residues: CASSQVSGNTIYF.

V gene TRBV6-5 combines with J gene TRBJ1-1; perhaps TRBD1 as D (6 bases). Germline V gene lookup returns CDR1 MNHEY and CDR2 SVGAGI. Trimming left V 7 bases short and J 4 bases short, with 13 bases between. The CDR3 totals 13 residues. This chain's CDR3 is CASKKDRLTEAFF. The CDR3 nucleotides read TGTGCCAGCAAAAAAGACAGGCTCACTGAAGCTTTCTTT.

The CDR3 region has the DNA TGTGCCAGCAGCGTAGGGGGAGAGACCCAGTACTTC. Translating gives CASSVGGETQYF. The chain joins TRBV9 to TRBJ2-5; D unresolved. The CDR3 is 12 amino acids. Deletions cut 0 bases from V and 4 bases from J, with 4 bases between. Per the germline V gene, CDR1 is SGDLS and CDR2 is YYNGEE.

V gene TRBV5-6 combines with J gene TRBJ1-2, with TRBD1 matching 8 bases. This CDR3 spans 14 amino acids. The ends lost 2 bases at V and 7 bases at J; junction bases unmatched: 7. Germline V gene data show CDR1 as SGHDT and CDR2 as YYEEEE. CDR3: CASSLGRGLGGYTF. The DNA for the CDR3 is TGTGCCAGCAGCTTAGGCAGGGGGCTAGGTGGCTACACCTTC.

The CDR3 spells CASSWEWGYGYTF. The CDR3 coding sequence is TGTGCCAGTAGTTGGGAGTGGGGCTATGGCTACACCTTC. The chain uses TRBV19 and TRBJ1-2; D is unresolved. V lost 5 bases and J 4 bases, leaving 11 bases between the germline ends. Germline CDR1 reads LNHDA; CDR2 reads SQIVND (reference sequence). The CDR3 has 13 residues.